This T cell receptor beta chain was captured by sequencing in a study of blood T cell repertoires in COVID-19. Per the authors' pipeline: By means of reference gene primer amplification, nucleated cell counts were estimated. Generated by immunoSEQ multiplex PCR, the TCRdb table keeps only in-frame clones and is missing some. That table supplies the V and J calls and clone size; D and trimming were determined from the DNA. The table lists 250,000 or so clones, around nine tenths of them singletons. This clonotype was sampled from a woman between 25 and 40 years old who had been exposed to COVID-19. The sequenced material came from PBMCs or T cells enriched from blood (not recorded which).

The CDR3 sequence: CASSARQGIQETQYF. CDR3 nucleotide sequence: TGCGCCAGCAGCGCCAGACAGGGGATTCAAGAGACCCAGTACTTC. The V call is TRBV5-1, the J call TRBJ2-5, with 8 bases aligning to TRBD1. J lost 2 bases, V lost 4 bases, and 7 bases had no gene match. CDR1 and CDR2 from the germline V gene are SGHRS and YFSETQ. The CDR3 sequence is 15 residues long.